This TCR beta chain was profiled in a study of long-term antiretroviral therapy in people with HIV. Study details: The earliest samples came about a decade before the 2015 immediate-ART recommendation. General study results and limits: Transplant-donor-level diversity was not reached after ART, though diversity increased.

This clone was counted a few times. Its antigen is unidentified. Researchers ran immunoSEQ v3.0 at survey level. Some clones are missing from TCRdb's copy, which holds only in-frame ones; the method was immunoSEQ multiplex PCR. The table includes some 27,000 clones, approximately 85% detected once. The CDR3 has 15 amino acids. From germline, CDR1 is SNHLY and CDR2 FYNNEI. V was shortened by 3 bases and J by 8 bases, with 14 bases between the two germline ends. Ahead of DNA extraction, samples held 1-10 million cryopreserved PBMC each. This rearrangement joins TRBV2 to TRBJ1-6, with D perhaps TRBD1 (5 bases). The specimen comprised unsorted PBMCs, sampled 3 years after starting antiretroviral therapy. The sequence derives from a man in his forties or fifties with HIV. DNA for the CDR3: TGTGCCAGCAGTGAGCCCATCATCAGGGATTCACCCCTCCACTTT. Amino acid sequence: CASSEPIIRDSPLHF.